This T cell receptor (beta chain) was sequenced during a study of blood T cell repertoires in COVID-19. Whole-study context: PBMCs, B-cell-depleted T cells, or T cells were the source of the cDNA or gDNA that made up the material.

Clones were sequenced by immunoSEQ multiplex PCR, and TCRdb holds only the in-frame ones, with some missing. The sample includes some 260,000 clones, approximately 90% seen only once; the top ten take 8.8%. This study enrolled people aged roughly 18 to 90 from about 26 US geographic areas. Researchers sorted participants into cohorts using their self-reported clinical history. V dropped 1 base and J dropped 6; count of bases not matched to a gene: 1. The CDR3 sequence is 13 residues long. Germline values: CDR1 GTSNPN, CDR2 SVGIG (reference sequence). V gene TRBV30 combines with J gene TRBJ2-7; 12 nucleotides align to TRBD2. This TCR was recovered from a man aged 40-55 years who had recovered from COVID-19. What was sequenced was PBMCs or T cells enriched from blood (not recorded which). The CDR3 spells CAWSATSGGEQYF. In DNA, the CDR3 is TGTGCCTGGAGTGCGACTAGCGGGGGCGAGCAGTACTTC.